The TCR beta chain described here comes from a study of blood T cell repertoires in COVID-19. Study overall: COVID-19 samples from acute and convalescent phases originated in the United States, Italy and Spain. T cells, B-cell-depleted T cells, or PBMCs provided the cDNA or gDNA that served as material.

Under the authors' procedure: Amplifying reference gene primers gave estimates of nucleated cell counts. The data were produced by immunoSEQ multiplex PCR, yet TCRdb's version contains in-frame clones alone and is incomplete. That table is the source of V, J and clone size, and D and trimming were worked out from the DNA. Counted here are under 300,000 clones, less than 90% occurring once; the ten biggest clones make up about 4.6%. Trimming removed 4 bases at V and 0 bases at J, with 16 bases between. Germline V CDR1 and CDR2: SQVTM, ANQGSEA. The CDR3 has 15 amino acids. The chain links TRBV29-1 to TRBJ2-7; TRBD1 might be the D (5 bases). Sequencing was carried out using peripheral blood. The TCR comes from a man aged 60-69 years who had recovered from COVID-19. CDR3 nucleotides: TGCAGCGTTGCCCCCAGGGCGGCCACCTCCTACGAGCAGTACTTC. Its protein product is CSVAPRAATSYEQYF.